These T cell receptor beta chains were read from a single sample in a study of blood T cell repertoires in COVID-19. The method was immunoSEQ multiplex PCR; TCRdb's version includes in-frame clones alone and lacks a portion of them. The data show some 240,000 clones, over 75% seen once. Sequencing was carried out using peripheral blood. The origin of the receptors is a human donor in a cohort sampled during active COVID-19. Both conserved end residues are part of each CDR3. The D gene is left open where the match is weak. Clone size is stated in some rows and not others, as once, few, many or a class when expanded.

CDR3 protein,CDR3 DNA,clone size,J gene,V gene,D gene
CATSRGFRDRGRYEQYF,TGTGCCACCAGCAGAGGCTTCCGGGACAGGGGAAGGTACGAGCAGTACTTC,-,TRBJ2-7,TRBV15,TRBD1
CAISTGQYYEQYF,TGTGCCATCAGTACGGGACAGTACTACGAGCAGTACTTC,-,TRBJ2-7,TRBV10-3,TRBD1
CASSLGGALSTEAFF,TGCGCCAGCAGCTTGGGTGGGGCGTTGAGCACTGAAGCTTTCTTT,-,TRBJ1-1,TRBV5-1,-
CSASVQETQYF,TGCAGTGCTTCAGTACAAGAGACCCAGTACTTC,-,TRBJ2-5,TRBV20-1,-
CASSPGSTNEKLFF,TGCGCCAGCAGCCCGGGATCAACTAATGAAAAACTGTTTTTT,once,TRBJ1-4,TRBV5-1,-
CASSMRWGTGEAYEQYF,TGTGCCAGTAGTATGAGGTGGGGGACAGGGGAGGCCTACGAGCAGTACTTC,few,TRBJ2-7,TRBV19,TRBD1
CASSPSGTYNEQFF,TGTGCCAGCAGCCCCAGCGGAACCTACAATGAGCAGTTCTTC,-,TRBJ2-1,TRBV7-6,-
CASRRGGGTEAFF,TGTGCCAGCAGGAGGGGAGGGGGCACTGAAGCTTTCTTT,-,TRBJ1-1,TRBV2,-
CASSVPRYGYTF,TGTGCCAGTAGTGTCCCGAGGTATGGCTACACCTTC,-,TRBJ1-2,TRBV19,-
CASSLYGADTEAFF,TGCGCCAGCAGCTTGTACGGCGCGGACACTGAAGCTTTCTTT,-,TRBJ1-1,TRBV5-1,-